This section outlines one TCR beta chain sequence together with its context. Antigen specificity is unknown. As to time point: blood from clinic visit 5 months post-surgery; TSC patient then seizure free. Surgery cases with the highest brain T cell transcript signatures were chosen for sequencing. At least one anti-epileptic drug was given before surgery. V lost 4 bases to trimming and J lost 5 bases, with 11 bases between them. The CDR3 contains 13 residues. Germline V gene data show CDR1 as MNHEY and CDR2 as SVGAGI. The data derive from a study of brain T cells in children with intractable seizures. General observations from the study: Absence of clones before surgery may stem from lower sequencing depth. Patients' HCMV serostatus was unknown; virus specificity rests on CDR3 similarity alone.

Some clones are missing from TCRdb's copy, which holds only in-frame ones; the method was immunoSEQ multiplex PCR. The sample has a few hundred thousand clones, 85% to 95% seen once. This TCR came from a boy under three years old with tuberous sclerosis and intractable seizures. The chain recombines TRBV6-5 with TRBJ1-2; D not resolved. Sequencing was performed on peripheral blood, taken roughly 5 months after surgery. CDR3 DNA sequence: TGTGCCAGCAGTTCCGGGCCAATATATGGCTACACCTTC. Translating it yields CASSSGPIYGYTF.